This T cell receptor (beta chain) is drawn from a study of blood T cell repertoires in COVID-19. At the level of the study: Researchers got acute and convalescent COVID-19 samples from the United States, Italy and Spain. Sample material is recorded as cDNA or gDNA derived from T cells, B-cell-depleted T cells, or PBMCs.

Seattle researchers signed up patients amid active infection and tracked them longitudinally. TCRdb's copy holds only in-frame clones and misses some; the assay was immunoSEQ multiplex PCR. The sample holds 150,000 to 170,000 clones, 70% to 90% seen once. Germline CDR1 and CDR2: SEHNR and FQNEAQ (reference sequence). The CDR3 runs 14 residues. J gave up 4 bases and V 5 bases, and 7 bases lay outside the gene matches. V and J are TRBV7-9 and TRBJ1-2; 7 bases are a match to TRBD1. The specimen was peripheral blood. This clonotype was sampled from a woman in her sixties with COVID-19, enrolled during active disease. CDR3: CASSRQGYFYGYTF. CDR3 nucleotide sequence: TGTGCCAGCAGCCGACAGGGCTATTTCTATGGCTACACCTTC.